What follows are 27 T cell receptor beta chains derived from one specimen sequenced in a study of blood T cell repertoires in COVID-19. This table comes from immunoSEQ multiplex PCR, and its TCRdb copy is limited to in-frame clones, with some not included. The sample has roughly 60,000 clones; around four fifths are singletons. Sequenced material: peripheral blood. The receptors derive from a man younger than 45 with COVID-19, enrolled during active disease.

The rearrangement links TRBV28 to TRBJ2-1; 9 nucleotides match TRBD1. CDR1 and CDR2 from the germline V gene are MDHEN and SYDVKM. The J segment lost 13 bases and the V segment lost 4 bases, leaving 11 bases of the junction unmatched. The CDR3 has 14 residues. This chain's CDR3 is CASSSRTGVFVQFF. CDR3 DNA: TGTGCCAGCAGTTCACGGACAGGGGTTTTCGTTCAGTTCTTC. The complete variable domain, with remaining parts taken from reference TRBV28 and TRBJ2-1, reads DVKVTQSSRYLVKRTGEKVFLECVQDMDHENMFWYRQDPGLGLRLIYFSYDVKMKEKGDIPEGYSVSREKKERFSLILESASTNQTSMYLCASSSRTGVFVQFFGPGTRLTVL.

V and J are TRBV6-5 and TRBJ1-1; maybe TRBD1 (6 bases). CDR3 length: 13 residues. Trimming took 3 bases from V and 7 from J, leaving 12 bases between them. Looked up from germline, CDR1 is MNHEY and CDR2 is SVGAGI. CDR3 coding DNA: TGTGCCAGCAGTTATCGACAGGCGGGTGAAGCTTTCTTT. This codes for CASSYRQAGEAFF.

The CDR3 spells CAWSVQGGTEQYF. For the CDR3, the DNA is TGTGCCTGGAGTGTACAGGGAGGGACCGAGCAGTACTTC. The V call is TRBV30, the J call TRBJ2-7; D is perhaps TRBD2 (7 bases). Germline CDR1 GTSNPN, CDR2 SVGIG (reference sequence). This CDR3 has 13 residues. Between the trimmed V and J ends, which lost 0 bases and 6 bases, there was a span of 12 bases.

This CDR3 reads CASSALQGGNTEAFF. CDR3 nucleotides: TGCGCCAGCAGCGCCCTACAGGGGGGGAACACTGAAGCTTTCTTT. The chain couples TRBV5-1 to TRBJ1-1; TRBD1 matches at 8 bases. The V gene's germline CDR1 is SGHRS and CDR2 YFSETQ. The CDR3 totals 15 residues. V lost 4 bases and J lost 1; bases outside the gene matches: 6.

This clone has a handful of counts. V usage is TRBV7-8 and J usage is TRBJ2-4; D perhaps matches TRBD2 (5 bases). The CDR3 is 15 residues long. CDR1 SGHVS and CDR2 FQNEAQ come from the germline V gene. The V and J ends lost 5 bases and 5 bases respectively, with 16 bases between them. The DNA of the CDR3 is TGTGCCAGCAGCCCTACATCGAGGGTCCAAAACATTCAGTACTTC. Translated: CASSPTSRVQNIQYF.

The CDR3 coding sequence is TGCAGCGTTGACTACCTCTCTGGAAACACCATATATTTT. This gives the protein CSVDYLSGNTIYF. The chain joins TRBV29-1 to TRBJ1-3; D uncertain. Trimming shortened V by 3 bases and J by 0 bases, and 6 bases separated the two germline ends. Per germline, CDR1 SQVTM and CDR2 ANQGSEA. This CDR3 has 13 residues.

The V call is TRBV29-1, the J call TRBJ2-2; no firm D call. This CDR3 is 12 amino acids long. Germline loops: CDR1 SQVTM, CDR2 ANQGSEA. Deletions cut 4 bases from V and 6 bases from J, with 9 bases between. The CDR3 sequence: CSVVLSAGELFF. Written as DNA, the CDR3 is TGCAGCGTTGTGCTCAGTGCCGGGGAGCTGTTTTTT.

The chain recombines TRBV7-5 with TRBJ2-7; TRBD2 reflects the table's D call only, with no check against the DNA. TRBV7-5 is labeled a pseudogene. The CDR3 covers 16 residues. The CDR3 protein is CASRTGLSYNNYEQYF. The CDR3, as DNA: TGTGCCAGTAGAACGGGACTCTCCTATAACAACTACGAGCAGTACTTC.

The chain employs TRBV10-3 and TRBJ2-3; 8 nucleotides agree with TRBD2. Losses at the gene ends were 4 bases for V and 1 base for J; bases not matched to a gene: 13. The germline V gene encodes CDR1 ENHRY and CDR2 SYGVKD. The CDR3 contains 18 residues. The CDR3 loop is CAISAGREDKDGTDTQYF. In DNA, the CDR3 is TGTGCCATCAGTGCAGGGCGGGAGGACAAAGACGGCACAGATACGCAGTATTTT.

This chain joins TRBV25-1 and TRBJ1-4; no firm D call. V lost 1 base and J 6 bases, leaving 9 bases between the germline ends. Per germline, CDR1 MGHDK and CDR2 SYGVNS. The CDR3 runs to 14 residues. In nucleotides, the CDR3 is TGTGCCAGCAGTGAATGGGGAGAAGATGAAAAACTGTTTTTT. The encoded protein is CASSEWGEDEKLFF.

The V call is TRBV18, the J call TRBJ2-7; maybe TRBD1 (5 bases). Germline lookup yields CDR1 KGHSH and CDR2 LQKENI. The CDR3 spans 14 residues. Trimming cost V 3 bases and J 7 bases, with 16 bases left between them. DNA of the CDR3: TGTGCCAGCTCACCGAAGACAGCGTATCGGGAGCAGTACTTC. Encoded protein: CASSPKTAYREQYF.

The rearrangement uses TRBV27 and TRBJ2-1; D gene ambiguous. The germline CDR1 and CDR2 sequences are MNHEY and SMNVEV (reference sequence). The CDR3 loop spans 11 amino acids. The V gene lost 8 bases and the J gene lost 9 bases, with 11 bases spanning the gap. The CDR3 DNA reads TGTGCCAGCGGCTTCGCCGCTGAGCAGTTCTTC. This codes for CASGFAAEQFF.

The DNA for the CDR3 is TGTGCCAGCAGCCGTAGGGGGGGGAGAGGCACTGAAGCTTTCTTT. Encoded protein: CASSRRGGRGTEAFF. V usage is TRBV3-1 (or the pseudogene TRBV3-2) and J usage is TRBJ1-1; tentative D call: TRBD1 (6 bases). Trimming pared 4 bases from V and 4 bases from J, leaving 16 bases between. Germline V lookup: CDR1 LGHDT, CDR2 YNNKEL (reference sequence). The CDR3 covers 15 residues.

The chain combines TRBV7-9 with TRBJ1-5, with D hard to call. The ends were cut back, 1 base at V and 4 bases at J, with 8 bases in the middle. CDR3 length: 14 residues. Germline lookup yields CDR1 SEHNR and CDR2 FQNEAQ (reference sequence). The CDR3 here is CASSLEAGNQPQHF. CDR3 coding DNA: TGTGCCAGCAGCTTAGAAGCAGGAAATCAGCCCCAGCATTTT.

The chain joins TRBV27 to TRBJ2-7, with 12 nucleotides matching TRBD1. The length of the CDR3 is 15 residues. The V and J ends lost 6 bases and 6 bases, in that order; junction bases with no gene match: 9. CDR1 is MNHEY and CDR2 is SMNVEV in the germline V gene (reference sequence). The CDR3 region has the DNA TGTGCCAGCAGATCCCCGGGACAGGGGGCGGTCGAGCAGTACTTC. This codes for CASRSPGQGAVEQYF.

This sequence joins TRBV27 and TRBJ1-1; 7 positions agree with TRBD1. J was trimmed by 4 bases and V by 4 bases; bases with no gene match: 24. This CDR3 has 20 residues. The germline V gene has CDR1 MNHEY and CDR2 SMNVEV (reference sequence). CDR3 region: CASSSGPSPFIDRVFTEAFF. The CDR3 nucleotides are TGTGCCAGCAGTTCAGGCCCATCACCCTTTATTGACAGGGTCTTCACTGAAGCTTTCTTT.

The V call is TRBV27, the J call TRBJ1-2; TRBD1 matches at 7 bases. The trim removed 6 bases at V and 4 bases at J, leaving 8 bases unmatched. This CDR3 contains 14 residues. Germline CDR1 is MNHEY and CDR2 is SMNVEV (reference sequence). The CDR3 loop is CASRKGGNLYGYTF. CDR3 DNA: TGTGCCAGCAGAAAAGGGGGCAACCTCTATGGCTACACCTTC.

This chain links TRBV7-2 with TRBJ1-1, with D unclear. The CDR3 extends over 10 amino acids. Trimming stripped 5 bases from V and 6 bases from J, with 4 bases between. Germline CDR1 is SGHTA and CDR2 is FQGNSA. The CDR3 DNA reads TGTGCCAGCAGCCCTCCTGAAGCTTTCTTT. Protein sequence: CASSPPEAFF. The full variable domain, completed using reference TRBV7-2 and TRBJ1-1, is GAGVSQSPSNKVTEKGKDVELRCDPISGHTALYWYRQSLGQGLEFLIYFQGNSAPDKSGLPSDRFSAERTGGSVSTLTIQRTQQEDSAVYLCASSPPEAFFGQGTRLTVV.

V and J are TRBV15 and TRBJ1-5, with no clear D. The germline V gene has CDR1 LNHNV and CDR2 YYDKDF (reference sequence). There are 14 residues in the CDR3. V was shortened by 6 bases and J by 4 bases, with 13 bases between the two germline ends. CDR3 sequence (DNA): TGTGCCACCAGTGAGGGCTTCGGGAATCAGCCCCAGCATTTT. It is translated as CATSEGFGNQPQHF.

This clone was picked up a small number of times. The chain combines TRBV30 with TRBJ2-2; 9 bases agree with TRBD1. This CDR3 comprises 15 residues. CDR1 is GTSNPN and CDR2 is SVGIG in the germline V gene (reference sequence). V was clipped by 1 base and J by 6 bases; unmatched bases: 6. DNA of the CDR3: TGTGCCTGGAGTGCCTTGACAGGGGGGCCCGGGGAGCTGTTTTTT. Translating it yields CAWSALTGGPGELFF.

This sequence joins TRBV5-1 and TRBJ2-3, with a tentative D call TRBD2 (6 bases). Germline lookup yields CDR1 SGHRS and CDR2 YFSETQ. CDR3 size: 17 residues. V lost 0 bases to trimming and J lost 2 bases, with 16 bases between them. The chain's CDR3 is CASSLALGAGNTDTQYF. Written as DNA, the CDR3 is TGCGCCAGCAGCTTGGCCCTAGGGGCGGGGAACACAGATACGCAGTATTTT.

This sequence joins TRBV9 and TRBJ2-1; 11 nucleotides match TRBD2. The CDR3 runs to 15 residues. CDR1 is SGDLS and CDR2 is YYNGEE in the germline V gene. The trim removed 4 bases at V and 6 bases at J, leaving 6 bases unmatched. CDR3 residues: CASSSGTSGINEQFF. The CDR3 coding sequence is TGTGCCAGCAGCTCCGGGACTAGCGGCATCAATGAGCAGTTCTTC.

This rearrangement joins TRBV9 to TRBJ1-6; no clear D gene. The CDR3 runs to 16 residues. Germline V CDR1 and CDR2: SGDLS, YYNGEE. V was trimmed by 3 bases and J by 7 bases, leaving 17 bases between them. DNA of the CDR3: TGTGCCAGCAGCGGGCGGGTCTCGAGTCCGAATTCACCCCTCCACTTT. Its translation is CASSGRVSSPNSPLHF.

DNA for the CDR3: TGTGCCAGCAGCGTAGGGGTCGGGAGGGGTGAAGAGACCCAGTACTTC. It yields the protein CASSVGVGRGEETQYF. The J gene is TRBJ2-5, the V gene TRBV9; TRBD2 aligns across 8 bases. Germline V lookup: CDR1 SGDLS, CDR2 YYNGEE. The CDR3 length is 16 residues. The V and J ends lost 0 bases and 3 bases, in that order; junction bases with no gene match: 7.

This chain connects TRBV4-3 to TRBJ1-5; no definite D call. This CDR3 region has 15 residues. Germline V CDR1 and CDR2: LGHNA, YSLEER. V dropped 0 bases and J dropped 8 bases, with 14 bases sitting between them. The CDR3 reads CASSQDWSGSEPQHF. CDR3 DNA sequence: TGCGCCAGCAGCCAAGATTGGTCAGGTTCAGAGCCCCAGCATTTT.

The V gene is TRBV11-2, the J gene TRBJ2-1, with TRBD1 as a possible D gene (6 bases). The CDR3 totals 15 residues. CDR1 is SGHAT, CDR2 FQNNGV, per germline. The V gene lost 1 base and the J gene lost 8 bases, with 15 bases spanning the gap. CDR3 region: CASSLGDSGGDEQFF. In DNA form, the CDR3 reads TGTGCCAGCAGCTTAGGAGACTCTGGGGGCGATGAGCAGTTCTTC.

The chain uses TRBV25-1 and TRBJ2-1; 11 bases align to TRBD2. V shed 6 bases, J shed 6 bases, and the junction held 1 base outside the gene matches. CDR1 MGHDK and CDR2 SYGVNS come from the germline V gene. The CDR3 contains 13 residues. The CDR3 DNA sequence: TGTGCCAGCAGGCTAGCGGGAGGCAATGAGCAGTTCTTC. Encoded protein: CASRLAGGNEQFF. The variable domain in full, completed from reference TRBV25-1 and TRBJ2-1, reads EADIYQTPRYLVIGTGKKITLECSQTMGHDKMYWYQQDPGMELHLIHYSYGVNSTEKGDLSSESTVSRIRTEHFPLTLESARPSHTSQYLCASRLAGGNEQFFGPGTRLTVL.